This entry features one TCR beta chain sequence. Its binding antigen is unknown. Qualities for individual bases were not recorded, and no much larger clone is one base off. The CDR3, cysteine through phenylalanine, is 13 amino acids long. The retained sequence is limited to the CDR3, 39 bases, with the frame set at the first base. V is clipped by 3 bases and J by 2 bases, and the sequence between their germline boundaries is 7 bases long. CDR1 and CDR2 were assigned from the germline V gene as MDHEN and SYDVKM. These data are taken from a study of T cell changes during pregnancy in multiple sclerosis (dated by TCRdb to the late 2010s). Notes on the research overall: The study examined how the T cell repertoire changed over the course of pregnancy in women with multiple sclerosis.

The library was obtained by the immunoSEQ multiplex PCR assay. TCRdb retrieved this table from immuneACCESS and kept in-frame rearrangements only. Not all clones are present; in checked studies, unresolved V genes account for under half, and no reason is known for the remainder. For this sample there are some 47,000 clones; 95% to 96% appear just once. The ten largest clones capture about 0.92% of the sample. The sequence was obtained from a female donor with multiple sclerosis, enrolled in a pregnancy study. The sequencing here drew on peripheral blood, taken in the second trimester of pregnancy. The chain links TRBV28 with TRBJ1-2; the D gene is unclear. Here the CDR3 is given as CASSLNRNYGYTF. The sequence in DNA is TGTGCCAGCAGTTTGAACAGAAACTATGGCTACACCTTC.